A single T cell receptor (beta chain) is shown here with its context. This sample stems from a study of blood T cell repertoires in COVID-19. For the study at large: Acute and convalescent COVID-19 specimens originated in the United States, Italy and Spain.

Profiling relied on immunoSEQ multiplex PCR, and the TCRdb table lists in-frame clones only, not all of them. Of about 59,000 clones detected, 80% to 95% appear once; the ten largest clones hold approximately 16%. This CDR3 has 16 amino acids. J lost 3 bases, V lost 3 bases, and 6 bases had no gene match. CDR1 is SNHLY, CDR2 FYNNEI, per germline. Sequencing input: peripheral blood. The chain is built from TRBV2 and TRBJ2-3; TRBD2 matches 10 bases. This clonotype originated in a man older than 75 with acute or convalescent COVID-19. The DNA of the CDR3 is TGTGCCAGCAGTGACGCTAGCGGGGGCCGGACAGATACGCAGTATTTT. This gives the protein CASSDASGGRTDTQYF.